This T cell receptor beta chain appears in the sequencing data of a study of vaccination effects on CD4 cells after COVID-19. Study-level findings and limits: Vaccine-induced clones in healthy vaccinees cross-reacted with common cold coronaviruses in only 1 of 255 cases.

Sequenced by immunoSEQ multiplex PCR; TCRdb stores in-frame clones only, minus some. The data contain just under 45,000 clones, around 77% of them singletons. This clone was counted between two and nine times. The antigen is unknown. Sequencing followed a ViraFEST assay step that expanded antigen-specific CD4+ T cells with viral peptide pools. Around day 10 of culture, CD4+ T cells were separated out. Nucleocapsid antibody tests were negative, and the vaccine recipients had no prior SARS-CoV-2 infection. Roughly 2 million PBMC per well were cultured with approximately 9 IU/ml IL-2 and about 10 ug/ml peptides. The CDR3 covers 11 residues. In germline, CDR1 is SNHLY, CDR2 FYNNEI. The V gene lost 5 bases and the J gene lost 9 bases, with 10 bases spanning the gap.

Material: CD4+ T cells from PBMCs cultured with SARS-CoV-2 spike peptides, obtained before COVID-19 vaccination. The V gene is TRBV2, the J gene TRBJ1-2; D gene uncertain. The source of this sequence is a human donor who received a COVID-19 vaccine. CDR3 in DNA: TGTGCCAGCAGTCTAAGGACTAGCTACACCTTC. Residues: CASSLRTSYTF. Full variable domain (outside the CDR3, taken from reference TRBV2 and TRBJ1-2): EPEVTQTPSHQVTQMGQEVILRCVPISNHLYFYWYRQILGQKVEFLVSFYNNEISEKSEIFDDQFSVERPDGSNFTLKIRSTKLEDSAMYFCASSLRTSYTFGSGTRLTVV.